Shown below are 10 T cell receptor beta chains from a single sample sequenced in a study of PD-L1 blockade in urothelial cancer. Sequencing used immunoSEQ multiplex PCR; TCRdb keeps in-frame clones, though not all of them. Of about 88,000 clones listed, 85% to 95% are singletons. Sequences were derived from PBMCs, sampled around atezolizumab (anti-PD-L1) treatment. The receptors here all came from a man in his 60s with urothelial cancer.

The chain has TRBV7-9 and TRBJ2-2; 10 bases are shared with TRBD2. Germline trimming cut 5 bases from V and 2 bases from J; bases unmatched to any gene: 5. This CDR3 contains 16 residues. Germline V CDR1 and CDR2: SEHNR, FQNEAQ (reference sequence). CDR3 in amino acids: CASSPRTSGNTGELFF. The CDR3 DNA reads TGTGCCAGCAGCCCCCGGACTAGCGGAAACACCGGGGAGCTGTTTTTT.

CDR3 residues: CASSVDTAYTQYF. The CDR3 nucleotides are TGTGCCAGCAGCGTGGACACGGCCTATACGCAGTATTTT. The V call is TRBV9, the J call TRBJ2-3; a possible D gene is TRBD1 (5 bases). V was clipped by 2 bases and J by 7 bases, with 11 bases between them. The CDR3 has 13 residues. From germline, CDR1 is SGDLS and CDR2 YYNGEE.

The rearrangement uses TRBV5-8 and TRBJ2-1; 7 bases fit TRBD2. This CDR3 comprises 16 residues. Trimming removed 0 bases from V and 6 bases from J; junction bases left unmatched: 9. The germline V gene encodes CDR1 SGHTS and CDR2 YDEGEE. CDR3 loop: CASSLATASGLNEQFF. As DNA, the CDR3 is TGTGCCAGCAGCTTGGCTACGGCTAGCGGCCTCAATGAGCAGTTCTTC.

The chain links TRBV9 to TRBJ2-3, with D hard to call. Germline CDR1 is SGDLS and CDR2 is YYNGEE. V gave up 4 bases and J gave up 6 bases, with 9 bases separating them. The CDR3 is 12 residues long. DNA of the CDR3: TGTGCCAGCAGCCCAGAAGTGGATACGCAGTATTTT. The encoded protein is CASSPEVDTQYF.

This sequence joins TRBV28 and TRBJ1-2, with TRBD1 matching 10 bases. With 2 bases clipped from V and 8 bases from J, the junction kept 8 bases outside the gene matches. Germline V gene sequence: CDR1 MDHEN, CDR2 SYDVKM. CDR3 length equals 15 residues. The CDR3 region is CASSLPSGQGRGYTF. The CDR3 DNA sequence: TGTGCCAGCAGTTTACCCTCGGGACAGGGGCGAGGCTACACCTTC.

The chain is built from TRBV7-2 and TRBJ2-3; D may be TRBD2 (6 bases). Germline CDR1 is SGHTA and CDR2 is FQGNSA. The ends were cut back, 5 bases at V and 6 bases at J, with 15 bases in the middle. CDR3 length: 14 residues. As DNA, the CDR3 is TGTGCCAGCAGCCTTAGCGGTAGCGAGGATACGCAGTATTTT. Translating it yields CASSLSGSEDTQYF.

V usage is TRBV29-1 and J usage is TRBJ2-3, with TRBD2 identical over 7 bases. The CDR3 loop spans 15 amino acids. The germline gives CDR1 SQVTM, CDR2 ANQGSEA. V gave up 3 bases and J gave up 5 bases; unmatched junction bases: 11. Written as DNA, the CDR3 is TGCAGCGTTGACTGGGGGAGGGCCGGCTTAGATACGCAGTATTTT. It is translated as CSVDWGRAGLDTQYF.

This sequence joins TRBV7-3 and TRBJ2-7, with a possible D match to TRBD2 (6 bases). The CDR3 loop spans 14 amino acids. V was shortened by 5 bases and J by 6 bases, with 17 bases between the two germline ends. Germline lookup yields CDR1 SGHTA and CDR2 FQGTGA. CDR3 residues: CASSRLAGGGEQYF. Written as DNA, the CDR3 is TGTGCCAGCAGCCGCCTAGCCGGGGGTGGCGAGCAGTACTTC.

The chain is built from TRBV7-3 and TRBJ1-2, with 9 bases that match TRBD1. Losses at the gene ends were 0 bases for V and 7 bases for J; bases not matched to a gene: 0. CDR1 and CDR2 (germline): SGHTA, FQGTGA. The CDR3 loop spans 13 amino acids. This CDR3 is CASSLTQGAGYTF. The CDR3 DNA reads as TGTGCCAGCAGCTTAACACAGGGGGCTGGCTACACCTTC.

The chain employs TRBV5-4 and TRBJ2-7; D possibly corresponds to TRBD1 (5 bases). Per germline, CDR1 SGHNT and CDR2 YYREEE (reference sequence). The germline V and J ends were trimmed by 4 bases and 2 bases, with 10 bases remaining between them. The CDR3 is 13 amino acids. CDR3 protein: CASSVTGTYEQYF. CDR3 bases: TGTGCCAGCAGCGTCACAGGTACCTACGAGCAGTACTTC.